This T cell receptor (beta chain) was recovered during a study of blood T cell repertoires in COVID-19. Study overall: The origin of the acute and convalescent COVID-19 samples was the United States, Italy and Spain. PBMCs, B-cell-depleted T cells, or T cells provided the cDNA or gDNA that made up the material.

Clones were sequenced by immunoSEQ multiplex PCR, and TCRdb holds only the in-frame ones, with some missing. The repertoire holds some 200,000 clones, with about nine tenths as singletons. CDR3 length: 13 amino acids. V was pared by 4 bases and J by 5 bases, with 11 bases between. Looked up from germline, CDR1 is SGDLS and CDR2 is YYNGEE. The chain links TRBV9 to TRBJ2-3, with D possibly TRBD2 on 6 matching bases. This TCR was sampled from a man older than 75 with acute or convalescent COVID-19. What was sequenced was peripheral blood. The CDR3 nucleotides are TGTGCCAGCAGCTGGGGGGAGATAGATACGCAGTATTTT. This codes for CASSWGEIDTQYF.